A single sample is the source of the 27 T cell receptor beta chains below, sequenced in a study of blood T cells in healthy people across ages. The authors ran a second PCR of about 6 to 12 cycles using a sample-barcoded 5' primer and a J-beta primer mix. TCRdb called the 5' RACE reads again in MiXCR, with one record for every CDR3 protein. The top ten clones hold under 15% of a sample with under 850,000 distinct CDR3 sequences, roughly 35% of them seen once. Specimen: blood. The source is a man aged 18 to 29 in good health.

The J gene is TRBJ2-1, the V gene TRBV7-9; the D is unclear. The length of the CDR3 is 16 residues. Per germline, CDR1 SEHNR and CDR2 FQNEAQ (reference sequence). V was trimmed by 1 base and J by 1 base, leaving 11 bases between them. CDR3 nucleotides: TGTGCCAGCAGCTTAGGCGAGGTTATGTCCTACAATGAGCAGTTCTTC. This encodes CASSLGEVMSYNEQFF.

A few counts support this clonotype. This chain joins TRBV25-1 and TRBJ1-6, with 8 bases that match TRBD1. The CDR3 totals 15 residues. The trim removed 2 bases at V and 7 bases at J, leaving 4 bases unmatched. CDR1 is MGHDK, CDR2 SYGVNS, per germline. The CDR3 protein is CASSEQGAGNSPLHF. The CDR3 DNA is TGTGCCAGCAGTGAACAGGGGGCTGGGAATTCACCCCTCCACTTT.

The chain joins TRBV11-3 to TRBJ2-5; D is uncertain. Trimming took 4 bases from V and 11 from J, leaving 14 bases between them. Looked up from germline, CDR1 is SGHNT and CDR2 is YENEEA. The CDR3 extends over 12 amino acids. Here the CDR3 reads CASSSYRNEQYF. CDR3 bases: TGTGCCAGCAGCTCCTATCGGAATGAGCAGTACTTC.

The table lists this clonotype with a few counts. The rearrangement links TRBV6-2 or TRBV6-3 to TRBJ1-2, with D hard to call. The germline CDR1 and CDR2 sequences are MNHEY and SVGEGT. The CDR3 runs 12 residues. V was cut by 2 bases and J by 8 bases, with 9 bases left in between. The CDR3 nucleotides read TGTGCCAGCAGTTACGTCCTGAGGGGCTACACCTTC. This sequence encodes CASSYVLRGYTF.

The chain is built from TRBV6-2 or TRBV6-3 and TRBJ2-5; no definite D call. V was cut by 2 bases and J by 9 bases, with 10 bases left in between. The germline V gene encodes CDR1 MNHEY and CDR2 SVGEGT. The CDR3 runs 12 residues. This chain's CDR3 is CASSYGSGAQYF. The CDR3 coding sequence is TGTGCCAGCAGTTACGGTAGTGGGGCCCAGTACTTC.

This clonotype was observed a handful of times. CDR3 bases: TGTGCCAGCAGTTTACAGGGGGCGGAGAATCAGCCCCAGCATTTT. Translated: CASSLQGAENQPQHF. The rearrangement joins TRBV27 to TRBJ1-5; 8 bases align to TRBD1. Germline assignment: CDR1 MNHEY and CDR2 SMNVEV (reference sequence). CDR3 size: 15 residues. V shed 2 bases, J shed 4 bases, and the junction held 4 bases outside the gene matches.

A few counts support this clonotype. The CDR3 spells CASSFRQGQGYTF. CDR3 nucleotide sequence: TGTGCCAGCAGTTTTCGGCAGGGTCAAGGCTACACCTTC. This rearrangement joins TRBV27 to TRBJ1-2, with D maybe TRBD1 (5 bases). CDR1 and CDR2 (germline): MNHEY, SMNVEV (reference sequence). The germline V and J ends were trimmed by 3 bases and 8 bases, with 13 bases remaining between them. There are 13 residues in the CDR3.

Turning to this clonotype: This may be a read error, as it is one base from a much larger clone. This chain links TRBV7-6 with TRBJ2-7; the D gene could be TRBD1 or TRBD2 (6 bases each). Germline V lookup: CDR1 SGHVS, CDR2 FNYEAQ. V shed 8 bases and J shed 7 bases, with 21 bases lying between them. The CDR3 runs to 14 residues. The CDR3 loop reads CASASTGGDDEQYF. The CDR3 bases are TGTGCCAGCGCATCAACCGGGGGCGACGATGAGCAGTACTTC. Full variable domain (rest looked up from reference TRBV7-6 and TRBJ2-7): GAGVSQSPRYKVTKRGQDVALRCDPISGHVSLYWYRQALGQGPEFLTYFNYEAQQDKSGLPNDRFSAERPEGSISTLTIQRTEQRDSAMYRCASASTGGDDEQYFGPGTRLTVT.

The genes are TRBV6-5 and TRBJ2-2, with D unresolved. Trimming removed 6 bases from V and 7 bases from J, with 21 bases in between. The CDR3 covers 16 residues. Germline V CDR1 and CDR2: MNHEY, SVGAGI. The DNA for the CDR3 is TGTGCCAGCAGGCAAAACACCGGGCCACTGCTCGGGGAGCTGTTTTTT. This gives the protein CASRQNTGPLLGELFF.

This CDR3 reads CASSFSAETQYF. As DNA, the CDR3 is TGTGCCAGCAGCTTTAGCGCCGAGACCCAGTACTTC. The J gene is TRBJ2-5, the V gene TRBV11-2; weak D call: TRBD2 (5 bases). V was trimmed by 3 bases and J by 5 bases, leaving 7 bases between them. CDR3 length equals 12 residues. Germline V gene data show CDR1 as SGHAT and CDR2 as FQNNGV.

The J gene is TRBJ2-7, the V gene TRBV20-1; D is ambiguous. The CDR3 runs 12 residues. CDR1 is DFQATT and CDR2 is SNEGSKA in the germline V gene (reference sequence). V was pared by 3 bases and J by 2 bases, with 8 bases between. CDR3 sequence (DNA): TGCAGTGCTAGCGTAGTCACCTACGAGCAGTACTTC. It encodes CSASVVTYEQYF.

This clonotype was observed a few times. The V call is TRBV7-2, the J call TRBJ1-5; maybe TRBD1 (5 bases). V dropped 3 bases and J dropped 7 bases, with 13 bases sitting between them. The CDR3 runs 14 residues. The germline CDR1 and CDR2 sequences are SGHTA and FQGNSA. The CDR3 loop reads CASSFDQGVQPQHF. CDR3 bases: TGTGCCAGCAGCTTCGACCAAGGGGTCCAGCCCCAGCATTTT. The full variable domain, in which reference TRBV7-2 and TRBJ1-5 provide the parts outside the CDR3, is GAGVSQSPSNKVTEKGKDVELRCDPISGHTALYWYRQSLGQGLEFLIYFQGNSAPDKSGLPSDRFSAERTGGSVSTLTIQRTQQEDSAVYLCASSFDQGVQPQHFGDGTRLSIL.

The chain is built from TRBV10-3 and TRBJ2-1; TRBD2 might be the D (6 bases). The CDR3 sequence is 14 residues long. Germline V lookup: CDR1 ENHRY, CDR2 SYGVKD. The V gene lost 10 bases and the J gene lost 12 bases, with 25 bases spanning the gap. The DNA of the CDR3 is TGTGCCACCGTTCCGACTAGTTCGGGCGCATCGCAGTTCTTC. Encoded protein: CATVPTSSGASQFF.

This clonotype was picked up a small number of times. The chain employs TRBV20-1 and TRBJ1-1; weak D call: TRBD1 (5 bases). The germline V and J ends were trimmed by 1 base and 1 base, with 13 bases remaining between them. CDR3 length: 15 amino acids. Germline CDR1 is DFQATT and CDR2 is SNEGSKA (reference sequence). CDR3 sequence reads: CSARGGARTNTEAFF. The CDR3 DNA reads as TGCAGTGCTAGAGGCGGGGCCAGGACGAACACTGAAGCTTTCTTT.

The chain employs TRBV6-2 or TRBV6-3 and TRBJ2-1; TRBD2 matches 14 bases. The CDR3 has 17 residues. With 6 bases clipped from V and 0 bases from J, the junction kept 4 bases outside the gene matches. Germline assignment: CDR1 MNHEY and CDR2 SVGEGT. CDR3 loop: CASSRLAGGSSYNEQFF. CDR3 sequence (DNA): TGTGCCAGCAGCAGACTAGCGGGGGGGAGCTCCTACAATGAGCAGTTCTTC.

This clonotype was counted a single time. CDR3 in DNA: TGCAGTGCTCAGCCCGGCAATGAGCAGTTCTTC. Its translation is CSAQPGNEQFF. The gene calls are TRBV20-1 and TRBJ2-1; D uncertain. Between the trimmed V and J ends, which lost 5 bases and 6 bases, there was a span of 8 bases. Germline V CDR1 and CDR2: DFQATT, SNEGSKA (reference sequence). The CDR3 is 11 amino acids.

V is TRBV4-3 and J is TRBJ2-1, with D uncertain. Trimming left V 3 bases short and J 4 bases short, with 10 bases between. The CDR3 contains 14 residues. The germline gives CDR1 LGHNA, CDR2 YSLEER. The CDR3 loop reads CASSQGYPYNEQFF. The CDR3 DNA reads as TGCGCCAGCAGCCAGGGCTATCCGTACAATGAGCAGTTCTTC.

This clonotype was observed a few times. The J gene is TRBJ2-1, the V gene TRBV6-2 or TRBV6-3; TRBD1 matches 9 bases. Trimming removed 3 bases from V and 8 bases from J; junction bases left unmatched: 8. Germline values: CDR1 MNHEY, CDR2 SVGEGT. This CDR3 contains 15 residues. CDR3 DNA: TGTGCCAGCAGTTATACCGGGACAGGGCCCCATGAGCAGTTCTTC. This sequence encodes CASSYTGTGPHEQFF.

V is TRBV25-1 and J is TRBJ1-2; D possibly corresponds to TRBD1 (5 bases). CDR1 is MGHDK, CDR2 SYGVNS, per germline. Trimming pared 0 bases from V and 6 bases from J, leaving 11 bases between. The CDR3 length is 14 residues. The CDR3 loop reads CASSEYSPTDGYTF. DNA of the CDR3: TGTGCCAGCAGTGAATATTCCCCGACAGATGGCTACACCTTC.

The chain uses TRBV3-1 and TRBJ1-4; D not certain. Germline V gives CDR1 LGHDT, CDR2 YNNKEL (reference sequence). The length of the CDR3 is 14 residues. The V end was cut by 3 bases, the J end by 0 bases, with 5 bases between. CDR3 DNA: TGTGCCAGCAGCCATCTTGCAACTAATGAAAAACTGTTTTTT. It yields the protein CASSHLATNEKLFF.

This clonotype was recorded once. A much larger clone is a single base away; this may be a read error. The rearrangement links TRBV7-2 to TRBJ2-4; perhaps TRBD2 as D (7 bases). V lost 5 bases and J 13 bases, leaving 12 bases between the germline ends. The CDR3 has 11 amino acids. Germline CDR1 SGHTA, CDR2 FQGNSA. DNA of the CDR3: TGTGCCAGCAGCAAAAAGGGGGGGCAGTACTTC. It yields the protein CASSKKGGQYF.

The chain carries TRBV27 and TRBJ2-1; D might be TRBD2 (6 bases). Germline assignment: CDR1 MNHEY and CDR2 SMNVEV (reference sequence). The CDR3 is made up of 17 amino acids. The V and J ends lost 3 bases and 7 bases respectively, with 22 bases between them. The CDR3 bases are TGTGCCAGCAGTTTTAGGAGGGCGGGACCAAGGGGAAATGAGCAGTTCTTC. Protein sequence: CASSFRRAGPRGNEQFF.

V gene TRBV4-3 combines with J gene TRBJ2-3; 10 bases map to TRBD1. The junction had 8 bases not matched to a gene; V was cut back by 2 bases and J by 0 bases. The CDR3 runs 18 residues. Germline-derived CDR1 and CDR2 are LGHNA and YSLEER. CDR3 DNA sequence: TGCGCCAGCAGCCAAATGACAGGGGGCCTAGCCAGCACAGATACGCAGTATTTT. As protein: CASSQMTGGLASTDTQYF.

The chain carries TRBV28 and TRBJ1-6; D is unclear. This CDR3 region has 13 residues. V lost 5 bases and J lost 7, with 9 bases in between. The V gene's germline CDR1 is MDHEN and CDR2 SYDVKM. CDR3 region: CASSVDGNSPLHF. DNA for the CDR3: TGTGCCAGCAGTGTGGACGGAAATTCACCCCTCCACTTT.

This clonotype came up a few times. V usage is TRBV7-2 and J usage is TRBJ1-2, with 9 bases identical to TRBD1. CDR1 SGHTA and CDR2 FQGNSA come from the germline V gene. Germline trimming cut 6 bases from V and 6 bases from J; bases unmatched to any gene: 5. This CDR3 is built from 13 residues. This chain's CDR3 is CASSLQGADGYTF. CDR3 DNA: TGTGCCAGCAGTTTACAGGGGGCGGATGGCTACACCTTC.

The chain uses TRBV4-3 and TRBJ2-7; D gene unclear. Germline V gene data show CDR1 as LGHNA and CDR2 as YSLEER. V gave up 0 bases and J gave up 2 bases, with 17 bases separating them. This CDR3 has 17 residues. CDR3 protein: CASSQDPVFGSTYEQYF. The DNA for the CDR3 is TGCGCCAGCAGCCAAGACCCCGTCTTTGGGTCTACCTACGAGCAGTACTTC.

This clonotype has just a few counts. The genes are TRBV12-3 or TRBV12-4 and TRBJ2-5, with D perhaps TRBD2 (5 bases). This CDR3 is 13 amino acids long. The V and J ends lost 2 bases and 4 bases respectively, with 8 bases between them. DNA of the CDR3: TGTGCCAGCAGTTTACGAGGGCCAGAGACCCAGTACTTC. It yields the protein CASSLRGPETQYF.